The 26 T cell receptor beta chains below come from one sample, sequenced in a study of shared clonotypes between healthy human individuals. Method: immunoSEQ multiplex PCR; TCRdb's copy keeps in-frame clones and lacks some. The sample records some 2,500,000 clones, around 93% being singletons. Specimen: naive CD4+ T cells from PBMCs. Stated subset: CD45RA+ positively selected. Source of these receptors: a man between 18 and 35 years old in good health. Some clones in this sample may be carry-over from other donors' samples.

The CDR3 DNA reads TGTGCCAGCAGCTTAGTCCAAACTAGGCTCGGGGCGGGTGAGCAGTTCTTC. Residues: CASSLVQTRLGAGEQFF. The genes are TRBV7-2 and TRBJ2-1; possibly TRBD1 or TRBD2 for D (5 bases each). Trimming removed 1 base at V and 9 bases at J, with 22 bases between. The CDR3 consists of 17 residues. CDR1 and CDR2 (germline): SGHTA, FQGNSA. The full variable domain, in which reference TRBV7-2 and TRBJ2-1 provide the parts outside the CDR3, is GAGVSQSPSNKVTEKGKDVELRCDPISGHTALYWYRQSLGQGLEFLIYFQGNSAPDKSGLPSDRFSAERTGGSVSTLTIQRTQQEDSAVYLCASSLVQTRLGAGEQFFGPGTRLTVL.

V is TRBV7-6 and J is TRBJ2-2, with a weak D call TRBD2 (6 bases). V shed 2 bases and J shed 5 bases, with 12 bases lying between them. This CDR3 has 15 amino acids. CDR1 and CDR2 from the germline V gene are SGHVS and FNYEAQ. CDR3 nucleotide sequence: TGTGCCAGCAGCTTACCCCCGGGAGTTACCGGGGAGCTGTTTTTT. The encoded protein is CASSLPPGVTGELFF. The whole variable domain, remainder taken from reference TRBV7-6 and TRBJ2-2, is GAGVSQSPRYKVTKRGQDVALRCDPISGHVSLYWYRQALGQGPEFLTYFNYEAQQDKSGLPNDRFSAERPEGSISTLTIQRTEQRDSAMYRCASSLPPGVTGELFFGEGSRLTVL.

Details on this clone: The junction shows a germline mismatch at one end, possibly a read error. The chain combines TRBV6-1 with TRBJ2-5, with D perhaps matching TRBD1 or TRBD2 (5 bases each). CDR1 and CDR2 from the germline V gene are MNHNS and SASEGT. This CDR3 is built from 12 residues. The CDR3 region has the DNA TGTGCCATCAGTGAGCCGAGGGGTGCAGAGTACTTC. Residues: CAISEPRGAEYF.

In the case of this clone: This sample also contains other DNA sequences that code for the same CDR3. The chain is built from TRBV28 and TRBJ2-7; TRBD2 might be the D (6 bases). The CDR3 runs 13 residues. Germline CDR1 reads MDHEN; CDR2 reads SYDVKM. Trimming pared 4 bases from V and 5 bases from J, leaving 12 bases between. The CDR3 reads CASSSTSKDEQYF. The CDR3 region has the DNA TGTGCCAGCAGTTCGACTAGTAAGGACGAGCAGTACTTC.

The genes are TRBV6-5 and TRBJ2-5; D unclear. The germline V gene encodes CDR1 MNHEY and CDR2 SVGAGI. CDR3 length: 13 amino acids. V was cut by 0 bases and J by 5 bases, with 7 bases left in between. CDR3 sequence reads: CASSYSWRETQYF. In DNA, the CDR3 is TGTGCCAGCAGTTACTCCTGGCGGGAGACCCAGTACTTC.

This chain uses TRBV7-3 with TRBJ2-7; D is ambiguous. The CDR3 is made up of 14 amino acids. Between the trimmed V and J ends, which lost 3 bases and 0 bases, there was a span of 9 bases. Germline V CDR1 and CDR2: SGHTA, FQGTGA. For the CDR3, the DNA is TGTGCCAGCAGCTTGGGTCTTAGCTCCTACGAGCAGTACTTC. Its translation is CASSLGLSSYEQYF.

Of note for this clone: The same CDR3 also results from other DNA sequences found in this sample. The rearrangement joins TRBV28 to TRBJ2-3; unclear D gene. Germline lookup yields CDR1 MDHEN and CDR2 SYDVKM. With 3 bases removed from V and 6 bases from J, the gap between germline ends came to 10 bases. The CDR3 runs to 13 residues. The CDR3 DNA is TGTGCCAGCAGTTTGGATATTGCGGATACGCAGTATTTT. Its translation: CASSLDIADTQYF.

The V and J genes are TRBV6-1 and TRBJ2-3; TRBD2 aligns across 8 bases. This CDR3 region has 16 residues. V was clipped by 4 bases and J by 0 bases; unmatched bases: 6. Germline V gene data show CDR1 as MNHNS and CDR2 as SASEGT. The CDR3 is CASSAGTRASTDTQYF. CDR3 sequence (DNA): TGTGCCAGCAGTGCCGGGACTAGGGCTAGCACAGATACGCAGTATTTT.

The chain has TRBV6-6 and TRBJ2-5; D is possibly TRBD2 (5 bases). Germline CDR1 is MNHNY and CDR2 is SVGAGI (reference sequence). V was clipped by 6 bases and J by 5 bases, with 10 bases between them. CDR3 length equals 12 residues. The CDR3, as DNA: TGTGCCAGCAGCGACCCGGGGGAGACCCAGTACTTC. Its translation: CASSDPGETQYF.

V and J are TRBV27 and TRBJ2-7, with 11 bases matching TRBD2. The CDR3 extends over 15 amino acids. Germline V gene sequence: CDR1 MNHEY, CDR2 SMNVEV (reference sequence). The V segment lost 3 bases and the J segment 3 bases; nucleotides outside the gene matches: 4. This chain's CDR3 is CASSFPGLAGYEQYF. As DNA, the CDR3 is TGTGCCAGCAGTTTTCCCGGACTAGCGGGCTACGAGCAGTACTTC.

This clone was counted a single time. The chain is built from TRBV28 and TRBJ2-1; TRBD2 is a possible D gene (6 bases). From germline, CDR1 is MDHEN and CDR2 SYDVKM. CDR3 length: 13 amino acids. Between the trimmed V and J ends, which lost 5 bases and 7 bases, there was a span of 12 bases. CDR3 sequence: CASSRISGNEQFF. DNA for the CDR3: TGTGCCAGCAGTCGCATTAGCGGAAATGAGCAGTTCTTC.

V usage is TRBV28 and J usage is TRBJ1-4; weak D call: TRBD1 (5 bases). The CDR3 is 14 residues long. Between the trimmed V and J ends, which lost 10 bases and 1 base, there was a span of 13 bases. The germline V gene has CDR1 MDHEN and CDR2 SYDVKM. CDR3: CATLRRGTNEKLFF. DNA for the CDR3: TGTGCCACCCTCAGAAGGGGAACTAATGAAAAACTGTTTTTT.

The genes are TRBV18 and TRBJ2-3; TRBD2 might be the D (6 bases). CDR1 is KGHSH and CDR2 is LQKENI in the germline V gene. CDR3 length: 14 residues. V was shortened by 3 bases and J by 5 bases, with 12 bases between the two germline ends. The DNA for the CDR3 is TGTGCCAGCTCACCGGCGGCGGGAAGAGATACGCAGTATTTT. This translates into CASSPAAGRDTQYF.

The chain links TRBV28 to TRBJ2-7; D gene uncertain. CDR3 size: 15 residues. Germline CDR1 is MDHEN and CDR2 is SYDVKM. V was clipped by 7 bases and J by 2 bases, with 18 bases between them. The CDR3 nucleotides read TGTGCCAGCATTAAACAGATCCCTCCTCCCTACGAGCAGTACTTC. Its translation is CASIKQIPPPYEQYF.

This chain joins TRBV28 and TRBJ2-7; TRBD1 matches 10 bases. V shed 8 bases, J shed 4 bases, and the junction held 11 bases outside the gene matches. The CDR3 length is 15 residues. In germline, CDR1 is MDHEN, CDR2 SYDVKM. CDR3 protein: CASGAWTGGSYEQYF. The CDR3 nucleotides are TGTGCCAGCGGGGCATGGACAGGGGGTTCGTACGAGCAGTACTTC. Full variable domain (rest looked up from reference TRBV28 and TRBJ2-7): DVKVTQSSRYLVKRTGEKVFLECVQDMDHENMFWYRQDPGLGLRLIYFSYDVKMKEKGDIPEGYSVSREKKERFSLILESASTNQTSMYLCASGAWTGGSYEQYFGPGTRLTVT.

This chain connects TRBV9 to TRBJ2-5, with 12 bases identical to TRBD2. With V trimmed by 4 bases and J by 5 bases, 6 bases remained unmatched. Germline-derived CDR1 and CDR2 are SGDLS and YYNGEE. This CDR3 is built from 15 residues. In DNA, the CDR3 is TGTGCCAGCAGCCCACGACTAGCGGGAGACGAGACCCAGTACTTC. The encoded protein is CASSPRLAGDETQYF. The whole variable domain, remainder taken from reference TRBV9 and TRBJ2-5, is DSGVTQTPKHLITATGQRVTLRCSPRSGDLSVYWYQQSLDQGLQFLIQYYNGEERAKGNILERFSAQQFPDLHSELNLSSLELGDSALYFCASSPRLAGDETQYFGPGTRLLVL.

This chain uses TRBV5-4 with TRBJ2-3; TRBD2 agrees at 14 bases. V shed 2 bases, J shed 3 bases, and the junction held 2 bases outside the gene matches. Germline values: CDR1 SGHNT, CDR2 YYREEE (reference sequence). This CDR3 is 16 amino acids long. The CDR3 sequence is CASSFGLAGGTDTQYF. The CDR3 region has the DNA TGTGCCAGCAGCTTTGGACTAGCGGGAGGTACAGATACGCAGTATTTT.

V usage is TRBV7-9 and J usage is TRBJ2-7; D possibly corresponds to TRBD1 (5 bases). The CDR3 spans 16 residues. V was pared by 0 bases and J by 0 bases, with 12 bases between. Germline assignment: CDR1 SEHNR and CDR2 FQNEAQ (reference sequence). CDR3 coding DNA: TGTGCCAGCAGCTTAGCCCAAGACAGTCCCTCCTACGAGCAGTACTTC. Amino acids: CASSLAQDSPSYEQYF.

This clone has just one count. Other DNA sequences in the same sample also yield this CDR3. The chain uses TRBV30 and TRBJ2-3; no clear D. CDR3 length equals 14 residues. V was shortened by 0 bases and J by 1 base, with 8 bases between the two germline ends. CDR1 GTSNPN and CDR2 SVGIG come from the germline V gene (reference sequence). The CDR3 region has the DNA TGTGCCTGGAGTGTCCGCCGGGGCACAGATACGCAGTATTTT. This translates into CAWSVRRGTDTQYF.

This sequence joins TRBV7-9 and TRBJ1-3, with D unresolved. Germline V lookup: CDR1 SEHNR, CDR2 FQNEAQ (reference sequence). Trimming removed 4 bases from V and 2 bases from J, with 9 bases in between. The CDR3 extends over 14 amino acids. CDR3 nucleotides: TGTGCCAGCAGCTCCGCCCCCCCTGGAAACACCATATATTTT. Translation gives CASSSAPPGNTIYF.

The chain couples TRBV6-1 to TRBJ1-2, with D perhaps matching TRBD1 (6 bases). Germline V lookup: CDR1 MNHNS, CDR2 SASEGT. This CDR3 spans 15 amino acids. V was shortened by 3 bases and J by 6 bases, with 17 bases between the two germline ends. The CDR3 loop reads CASSDQGRRENGYTF. In nucleotides, the CDR3 is TGTGCCAGCAGTGATCAGGGGCGCCGAGAGAATGGCTACACCTTC.

The rearrangement joins TRBV7-2 to TRBJ2-7; D not resolved. CDR1 and CDR2 (germline): SGHTA, FQGNSA. Trimming removed 2 bases from V and 3 bases from J, with 14 bases in between. CDR3 length equals 15 residues. The CDR3 is CASSLSSQLRYEQYF. CDR3 DNA: TGTGCCAGCAGCTTATCATCTCAACTGCGCTACGAGCAGTACTTC.

V and J are TRBV29-1 and TRBJ1-3, with D perhaps matching TRBD1 (5 bases). The CDR3 has 14 residues. Germline V gene sequence: CDR1 SQVTM, CDR2 ANQGSEA. V was clipped by 4 bases and J by 0 bases, with 10 bases between them. In DNA, the CDR3 is TGCAGCGTTGGGGGCAGGAACTCTGGAAACACCATATATTTT. This encodes CSVGGRNSGNTIYF.

The gene calls are TRBV4-1 and TRBJ2-1; the match to TRBD2 covers 9 bases. The CDR3 extends over 16 amino acids. Trimming removed 1 base from V and 8 bases from J; junction bases left unmatched: 9. Germline V gene data show CDR1 as MGHRA and CDR2 as YSYEKL. The DNA of the CDR3 is TGCGCCAGCAGCCAAGCTCCAACTAGCGGGTGGGATGAGCAGTTCTTC. Encoded protein: CASSQAPTSGWDEQFF.

The J gene is TRBJ1-1, the V gene TRBV4-2; D is perhaps TRBD1 (6 bases). Germline-derived CDR1 and CDR2 are LGHNA and YNFKEQ. The CDR3 loop spans 16 amino acids. Trimming removed 4 bases from V and 0 bases from J, with 15 bases in between. The CDR3 loop is CASSPHGDRMNTEAFF. The CDR3 coding sequence is TGTGCCAGCAGCCCCCACGGAGACAGGATGAACACTGAAGCTTTCTTT.

About this clone: Distinct nucleotide sequences in the sample also encode this CDR3. V usage is TRBV5-1 and J usage is TRBJ2-1; D gene uncertain. Germline CDR1 and CDR2: SGHRS and YFSETQ. Trimming pared 1 base from V and 0 bases from J, leaving 8 bases between. The CDR3 extends over 15 amino acids. Here the CDR3 reads CASSLSPSSYNEQFF. The CDR3 nucleotides read TGCGCCAGCAGCTTGTCCCCCAGCTCCTACAATGAGCAGTTCTTC.